The 26 T cell receptor beta chains listed next were all sequenced from one sample in a study of CD4 T cells in relation to SARS-CoV-2 and coronaviruses. The unexposed donors gave CD4+ T cells in about 2010-2019, prior to COVID-19. Only in-frame clones appear in the TCRdb table, and some are missing; sequencing was by immunoSEQ multiplex PCR. The sample yields 60,000 to 85,000 clones, 80% to 95% seen once. Sequenced: naive CD4+ T cells from PBMCs. The subset was: naive CD4+ T cells isolated by negative enrichment. These receptor sequences come from a human donor in good health.

This clone showed up just once. This chain uses TRBV30 with TRBJ2-3, with 9 bases aligning to TRBD2. Germline V gene lookup returns CDR1 GTSNPN and CDR2 SVGIG (reference sequence). V gave up 1 base and J gave up 4 bases; unmatched junction bases: 6. This CDR3 region has 15 residues. CDR3 nucleotides: TGTGCCTGGAGTGATCCGGGACTAGCTTCAGATACGCAGTATTTT. Translation gives CAWSDPGLASDTQYF.

This sequence joins TRBV11-2 and TRBJ2-5; perhaps TRBD2 as D (5 bases). V was clipped by 5 bases and J by 1 base, with 11 bases between them. Germline V gene data show CDR1 as SGHAT and CDR2 as FQNNGV. The CDR3 covers 14 residues. The CDR3 DNA reads as TGTGCCAGCAGCCAAAACCGGGGCCAAGAGACCCAGTACTTC. This encodes CASSQNRGQETQYF.

This chain uses TRBV9 with TRBJ1-1, with D perhaps TRBD1 (5 bases). The CDR3 is 14 residues long. CDR1 and CDR2 from the germline V gene are SGDLS and YYNGEE. V lost 3 bases and J lost 2, with 11 bases in between. CDR3 sequence reads: CASSEGSGNTEAFF. CDR3 DNA sequence: TGTGCCAGCAGCGAGGGGTCGGGTAACACTGAAGCTTTCTTT.

V usage is TRBV5-4 and J usage is TRBJ2-3; D ambiguous. V was cut by 7 bases and J by 0 bases, with 21 bases left in between. Per the germline V gene, CDR1 is SGHNT and CDR2 is YYREEE (reference sequence). This CDR3 contains 17 residues. The CDR3 nucleotides read TGTGCCAGCGCTACAGATTGGGGTCGGGCGAGCACAGATACGCAGTATTTT. Protein product: CASATDWGRASTDTQYF.

CDR3 sequence reads: CASSASSRGRLLGTEAFF. The CDR3 DNA is TGTGCCAGTAGTGCGTCGTCGAGGGGCCGGTTGCTGGGAACTGAAGCTTTCTTT. This chain links TRBV19 with TRBJ1-1; D might be TRBD1 (5 bases). Germline V CDR1 and CDR2: LNHDA, SQIVND (reference sequence). V was cut by 5 bases and J by 5 bases, with 27 bases left in between. The CDR3 length is 18 residues. The full variable domain, its missing parts supplied by reference TRBV19 and TRBJ1-1, is DGGITQSPKYLFRKEGQNVTLSCEQNLNHDAMYWYRQDPGQGLRLIYYSQIVNDFQKGDIAEGYSVSREKKESFPLTVTSAQKNPTAFYLCASSASSRGRLLGTEAFFGQGTRLTVV.

The rearrangement uses TRBV10-3 and TRBJ2-2; 13 bases align to TRBD2. The CDR3 has 18 residues. Trimming at V came to 1 base and at J to 0 bases, leaving 2 bases not matched to a gene. Germline V gene lookup returns CDR1 ENHRY and CDR2 SYGVKD. In DNA, the CDR3 is TGTGCCATCAGTGAGTACGGGACTAGCGGGACGAACACCGGGGAGCTGTTTTTT. This gives the protein CAISEYGTSGTNTGELFF.

As DNA, the CDR3 is TGTGCCACCAGCAGGCAGGGGACAGGGGTTCCCGGGGAGCTGTTTTTT. Protein sequence: CATSRQGTGVPGELFF. V gene TRBV15 combines with J gene TRBJ2-2; 10 positions agree with TRBD1. This CDR3 region has 16 residues. V lost 3 bases, J lost 6 bases, and 7 bases stayed unmatched. Germline loops: CDR1 LNHNV, CDR2 YYDKDF (reference sequence).

The rearrangement joins TRBV7-8 to TRBJ1-6; D not certain. The CDR3 sequence is 14 residues long. Germline-derived CDR1 and CDR2 are SGHVS and FQNEAQ. Deletions cut 5 bases from V and 7 bases from J, with 12 bases between. Here the CDR3 reads CASSPAVANSPLHF. Written as DNA, the CDR3 is TGTGCCAGCAGCCCCGCCGTGGCCAATTCACCCCTCCACTTT. The whole variable domain, filled in from reference TRBV7-8 and TRBJ1-6, reads GAGVSQSPRYKVAKRGQDVALRCDPISGHVSLFWYQQALGQGPEFLTYFQNEAQLDKSGLPSDRFFAERPEGSVSTLKIQRTQQEDSAVYLCASSPAVANSPLHFGNGTRLTVT.

As DNA, the CDR3 is TGTGCCAGCAGCCCAGGGAGGATACCCACAGATACGCAGTATTTT. As protein: CASSPGRIPTDTQYF. The chain is built from TRBV7-6 and TRBJ2-3; the D gene is possibly TRBD2 (6 bases). The CDR3 spans 15 residues. CDR1 SGHVS and CDR2 FNYEAQ come from the germline V gene. The V and J ends lost 5 bases and 2 bases respectively, with 14 bases between them.

The V gene is TRBV3-1 (or the pseudogene TRBV3-2), the J gene TRBJ1-2, with 7 bases matching TRBD1. Trimming took 3 bases from V and 5 from J; bases not matched to a gene: 3. This CDR3 has 13 amino acids. Germline V lookup: CDR1 LGHDT, CDR2 YNNKEL (reference sequence). The DNA of the CDR3 is TGTGCCAGCAGCCAGTCACAGGGGTATGGCTACACCTTC. Translated, it gives CASSQSQGYGYTF.

V is TRBV28 and J is TRBJ2-7; 8 bases match TRBD1. Germline V gives CDR1 MDHEN, CDR2 SYDVKM. The trim removed 5 bases at V and 1 base at J, leaving 4 bases unmatched. This CDR3 contains 14 residues. DNA for the CDR3: TGTGCCAGCAGTGGGACAGGTCCTTCCTACGAGCAGTACTTC. Protein sequence: CASSGTGPSYEQYF.

V is TRBV5-1 and J is TRBJ1-1, with D perhaps matching TRBD1 (6 bases). Germline lookup yields CDR1 SGHRS and CDR2 YFSETQ. V lost 0 bases, J lost 1 base, and 13 bases lay in between. CDR3 size: 16 residues. The CDR3 loop is CASSLGQGPRNTEAFF. DNA for the CDR3: TGCGCCAGCAGCTTGGGGCAGGGGCCCAGGAACACTGAAGCTTTCTTT.

The chain combines TRBV3-1 (or the pseudogene TRBV3-2) with TRBJ1-6, with 11 positions matching TRBD1. The germline gives CDR1 LGHDT, CDR2 YNNKEL (reference sequence). V dropped 4 bases and J dropped 10; count of bases not matched to a gene: 3. The CDR3 loop spans 14 amino acids. CDR3 in DNA: TGTGCCAGCAGCCGAGGGACAGGGGGATCACCCCTCCACTTT. Amino acid sequence: CASSRGTGGSPLHF.

This clone was recorded a few times. The sample contains more than one DNA sequence encoding this CDR3. The J gene is TRBJ1-1, the V gene TRBV7-2; TRBD1 is a possible D gene (5 bases). The CDR3 covers 14 residues. Per germline, CDR1 SGHTA and CDR2 FQGNSA. V was shortened by 4 bases and J by 1 base, with 10 bases between the two germline ends. The CDR3 DNA follows: TGTGCCAGCAGCTACGGGACGGCGAACACTGAAGCTTTCTTT. This translates into CASSYGTANTEAFF.

This sequence joins TRBV13 and TRBJ1-2; possibly TRBD1 for D (6 bases). CDR3 length: 13 residues. Trimming left V 0 bases short and J 4 bases short, with 6 bases between. In germline, CDR1 is PRHDT, CDR2 FYEKMQ (reference sequence). The CDR3 loop reads CASSLGTGYGYTF. The CDR3 nucleotides read TGTGCCAGCAGCTTAGGGACAGGCTATGGCTACACCTTC.

The CDR3 region is CASSTDTQYF. The CDR3 bases are TGTGCCAGCAGTACAGATACGCAGTATTTT. J is TRBJ2-3 and V is TRBV7-9; D call uncertain. V lost 6 bases and J 3 bases, leaving 1 base between the germline ends. From germline, CDR1 is SEHNR and CDR2 FQNEAQ (reference sequence). This CDR3 has 10 amino acids.

The chain uses TRBV5-1 and TRBJ2-3; maybe TRBD1 (6 bases). Trimming took 1 base from V and 6 from J, leaving 12 bases between them. CDR3 length equals 14 residues. Germline assignment: CDR1 SGHRS and CDR2 YFSETQ. The CDR3 coding sequence is TGCGCCAGCAGCTTGACGGGCGGACAGGATACGCAGTATTTT. Its translation: CASSLTGGQDTQYF.

The DNA for the CDR3 is TGTGCCAGCGGGCTGGGGGGGGGCCTGGTTGAGCAGTTCTTC. Amino acid sequence: CASGLGGGLVEQFF. V and J are TRBV9 and TRBJ2-1, with TRBD2 as a possible D gene (7 bases). Trimming took 7 bases from V and 9 from J, leaving 20 bases between them. The CDR3 spans 14 residues. Germline V CDR1 and CDR2: SGDLS, YYNGEE.

CDR3 nucleotide sequence: TGTGCCACCAGTGGGCTCAAAGCGGATTCCTACAATGAGCAGTTCTTC. It is translated as CATSGLKADSYNEQFF. The rearrangement uses TRBV24-1 and TRBJ2-1; maybe TRBD2 (5 bases). Germline values: CDR1 KGHDR, CDR2 SFDVKD. V lost 5 bases to trimming and J lost 1 base, with 14 bases between them. The CDR3 covers 16 residues.

The rearrangement joins TRBV7-2 to TRBJ2-5, with 8 positions matching TRBD1. The CDR3 runs 16 residues. Unmatched junction bases numbered 9, after V lost 6 bases and J lost 0 bases. Per the germline V gene, CDR1 is SGHTA and CDR2 is FQGNSA. CDR3 in amino acids: CASRRPGTGNQETQYF. The CDR3 nucleotides are TGTGCCAGCAGGCGTCCCGGGACAGGCAACCAAGAGACCCAGTACTTC.

This clone has more than one count but fewer than ten. This rearrangement joins TRBV18 to TRBJ1-1, with D unresolved. The CDR3 runs 14 residues. The V end lost 5 bases, the J end lost 0 bases, and 10 bases lay between the germline ends. CDR1 is KGHSH and CDR2 is LQKENI in the germline V gene. The CDR3 DNA sequence: TGTGCCAGCTCATCCGGGCCAATGAACACTGAAGCTTTCTTT. This codes for CASSSGPMNTEAFF.

The chain joins TRBV4-3 to TRBJ1-2, with D uncertain. The V gene's germline CDR1 is LGHNA and CDR2 YSLEER. V was cut by 4 bases and J by 0 bases, with 15 bases left in between. The CDR3 is made up of 16 amino acids. This CDR3 is CASSPEPLPANYGYTF. CDR3 in DNA: TGCGCCAGCAGCCCGGAACCCCTCCCAGCTAACTATGGCTACACCTTC.

This clone was counted a single time. V and J are TRBV5-1 and TRBJ2-3; TRBD1 matches at 10 bases. Germline CDR1 and CDR2: SGHRS and YFSETQ. The CDR3 covers 15 residues. Unmatched junction bases numbered 6, after V lost 4 bases and J lost 4 bases. The CDR3: CASSPDRGSADTQYF. As DNA, the CDR3 is TGCGCCAGCAGCCCGGACAGGGGGTCTGCAGATACGCAGTATTTT.

This clone has just one count. J is TRBJ2-1 and V is TRBV5-1, with 7 bases lining up with TRBD2. Germline V gives CDR1 SGHRS, CDR2 YFSETQ. The J segment lost 6 bases and the V segment lost 0 bases, leaving 0 bases of the junction unmatched. The CDR3 loop spans 13 amino acids. The CDR3 DNA reads TGCGCCAGCAGCTTGGGCGGGAGCAATGAGCAGTTCTTC. Translated, it gives CASSLGGSNEQFF.

The V call is TRBV7-9, the J call TRBJ1-2; D uncertain. Germline-derived CDR1 and CDR2 are SEHNR and FQNEAQ (reference sequence). The V gene lost 5 bases and the J gene lost 4 bases, with 8 bases spanning the gap. The CDR3 consists of 12 residues. Here the CDR3 reads CASSPGLYGYTF. CDR3 bases: TGTGCCAGCAGCCCTGGACTCTATGGCTACACCTTC.

This clone was seen once. The V gene is TRBV19, the J gene TRBJ1-1, with D hard to call. Per germline, CDR1 LNHDA and CDR2 SQIVND (reference sequence). V was cut by 5 bases and J by 1 base, with 14 bases left in between. This CDR3 contains 15 residues. This CDR3 reads CASSPREVANTEAFF. DNA of the CDR3: TGTGCCAGTAGTCCTAGGGAGGTGGCGAACACTGAAGCTTTCTTT.